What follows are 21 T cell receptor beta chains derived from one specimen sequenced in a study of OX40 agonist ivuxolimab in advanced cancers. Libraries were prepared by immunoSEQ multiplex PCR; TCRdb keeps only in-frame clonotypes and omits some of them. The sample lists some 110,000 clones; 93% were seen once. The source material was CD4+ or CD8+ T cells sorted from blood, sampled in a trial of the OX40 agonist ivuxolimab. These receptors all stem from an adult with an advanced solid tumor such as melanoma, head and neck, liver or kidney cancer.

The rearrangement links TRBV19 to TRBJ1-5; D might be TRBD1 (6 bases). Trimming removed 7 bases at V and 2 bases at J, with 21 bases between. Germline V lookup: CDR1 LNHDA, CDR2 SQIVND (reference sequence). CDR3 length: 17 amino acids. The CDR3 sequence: CASTLIRGASGNQPQHF. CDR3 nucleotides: TGTGCCAGTACCCTGATTCGGGGGGCGAGTGGCAATCAGCCCCAGCATTTT.

This CDR3 reads CASSRPDSYDSYEQYF. CDR3 DNA: TGTGCCAGCAGTAGACCGGACAGCTATGACTCCTACGAGCAGTACTTC. The rearrangement joins TRBV28 to TRBJ2-7; a weak D match, TRBD1 (6 bases). CDR1 is MDHEN and CDR2 is SYDVKM in the germline V gene. V lost 5 bases, J lost 0 bases, and 17 bases lay in between. The CDR3 has 16 amino acids.

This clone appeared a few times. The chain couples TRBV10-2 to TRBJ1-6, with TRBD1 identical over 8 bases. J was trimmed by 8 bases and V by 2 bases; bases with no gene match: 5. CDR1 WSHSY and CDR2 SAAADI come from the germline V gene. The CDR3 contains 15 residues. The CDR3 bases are TGCGCCAGCAGTGAGGGGGCAGGGGGCGATTCACCCCTCCACTTT. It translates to CASSEGAGGDSPLHF.

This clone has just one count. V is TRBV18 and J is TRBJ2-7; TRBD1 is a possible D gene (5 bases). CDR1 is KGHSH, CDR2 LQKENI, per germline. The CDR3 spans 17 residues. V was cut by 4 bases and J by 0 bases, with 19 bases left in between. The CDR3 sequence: CASSQVQVDRASYEQYF. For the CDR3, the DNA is TGTGCCAGCTCACAAGTCCAAGTAGACAGAGCCTCCTACGAGCAGTACTTC.

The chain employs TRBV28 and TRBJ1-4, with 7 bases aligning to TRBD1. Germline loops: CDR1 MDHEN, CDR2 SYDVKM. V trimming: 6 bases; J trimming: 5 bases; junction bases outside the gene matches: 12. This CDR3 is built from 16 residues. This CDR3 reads CASSRFEQGLNEKLFF. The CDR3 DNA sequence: TGTGCCAGCAGCCGATTCGAACAGGGGTTAAATGAAAAACTGTTTTTT.

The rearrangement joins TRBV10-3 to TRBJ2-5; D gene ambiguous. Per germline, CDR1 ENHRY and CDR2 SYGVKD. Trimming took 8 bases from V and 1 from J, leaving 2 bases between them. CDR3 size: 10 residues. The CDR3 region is CAIGQETQYF. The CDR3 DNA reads TGTGCCATCGGCCAAGAGACCCAGTACTTC.

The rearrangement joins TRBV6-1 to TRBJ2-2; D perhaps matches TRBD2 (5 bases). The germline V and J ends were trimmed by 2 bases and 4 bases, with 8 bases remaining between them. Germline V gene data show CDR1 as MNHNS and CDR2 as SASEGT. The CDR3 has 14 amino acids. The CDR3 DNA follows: TGTGCCAGCAGTGAAAGAGGAGGCACCGGGGAGCTGTTTTTT. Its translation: CASSERGGTGELFF.

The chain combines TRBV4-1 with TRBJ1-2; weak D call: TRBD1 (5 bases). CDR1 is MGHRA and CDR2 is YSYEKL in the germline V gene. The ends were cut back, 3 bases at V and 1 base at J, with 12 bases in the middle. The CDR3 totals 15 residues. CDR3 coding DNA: TGCGCCAGCAGCCAGACCCCGACAGTTAACTATGGCTACACCTTC. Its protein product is CASSQTPTVNYGYTF.

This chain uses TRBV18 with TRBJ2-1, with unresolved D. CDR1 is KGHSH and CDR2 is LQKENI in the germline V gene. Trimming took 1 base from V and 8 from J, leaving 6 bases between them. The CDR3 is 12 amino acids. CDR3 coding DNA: TGTGCCAGCTCACCACGGCGATATGAGCAGTTCTTC. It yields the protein CASSPRRYEQFF. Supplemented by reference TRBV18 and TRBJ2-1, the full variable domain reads NAGVMQNPRHLVRRRGQEARLRCSPMKGHSHVYWYRQLPEEGLKFMVYLQKENIIDESGMPKERFSAEFPKEGPSILRIQQVVRGDSAAYFCASSPRRYEQFFGPGTRLTVL.

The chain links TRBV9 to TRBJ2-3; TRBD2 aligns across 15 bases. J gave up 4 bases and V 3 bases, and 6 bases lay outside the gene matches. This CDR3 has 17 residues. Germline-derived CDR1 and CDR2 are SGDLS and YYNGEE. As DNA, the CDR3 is TGTGCCAGCAGCGCCCCAGGACTAGCGGGAGGGTCAGATACGCAGTATTTT. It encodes CASSAPGLAGGSDTQYF.

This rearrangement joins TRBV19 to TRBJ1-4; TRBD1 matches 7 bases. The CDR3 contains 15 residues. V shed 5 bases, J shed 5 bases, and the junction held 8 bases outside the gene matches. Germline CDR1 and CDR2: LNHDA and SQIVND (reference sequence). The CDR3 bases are TGTGCCAGTAGTTTCAGGGGGGGAAAGAATGAAAAACTGTTTTTT. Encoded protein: CASSFRGGKNEKLFF.

CDR3 sequence reads: CASSTTGTGNPQETQYF. The CDR3 DNA sequence: TGTGCCAGCAGCACGACCGGGACAGGGAACCCACAAGAGACCCAGTACTTC. The rearrangement joins TRBV7-9 to TRBJ2-5, with 9 nucleotides matching TRBD1. This CDR3 is 17 amino acids long. CDR1 is SEHNR, CDR2 FQNEAQ, per germline (reference sequence). V dropped 5 bases and J dropped 2; count of bases not matched to a gene: 12. Filled out from reference TRBV7-9 and TRBJ2-5, the complete variable domain reads DTGVSQNPRHKITKRGQNVTFRCDPISEHNRLYWYRQTLGQGPEFLTYFQNEAQLEKSRLLSDRFSAERPKGSFSTLEIQRTEQGDSAMYLCASSTTGTGNPQETQYFGPGTRLLVL.

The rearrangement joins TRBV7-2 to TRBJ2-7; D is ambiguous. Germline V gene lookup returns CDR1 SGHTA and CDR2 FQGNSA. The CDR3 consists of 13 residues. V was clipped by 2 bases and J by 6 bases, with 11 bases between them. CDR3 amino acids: CASSLRAGGEQYF. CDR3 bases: TGTGCCAGCAGCTTAAGGGCCGGCGGCGAGCAGTACTTC.

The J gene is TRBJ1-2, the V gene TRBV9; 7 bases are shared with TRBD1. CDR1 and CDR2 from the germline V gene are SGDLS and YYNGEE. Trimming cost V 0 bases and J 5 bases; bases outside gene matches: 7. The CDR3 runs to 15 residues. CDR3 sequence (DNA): TGTGCCAGCAGCGTAGATGCGAACAGGGGTTATGGCTACACCTTC. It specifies CASSVDANRGYGYTF.

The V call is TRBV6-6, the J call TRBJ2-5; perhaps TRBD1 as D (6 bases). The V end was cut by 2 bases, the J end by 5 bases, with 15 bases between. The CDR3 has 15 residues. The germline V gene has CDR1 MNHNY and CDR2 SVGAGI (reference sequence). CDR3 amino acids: CASSYVVGALETQYF. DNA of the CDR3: TGTGCCAGCAGTTACGTCGTGGGGGCGCTTGAGACCCAGTACTTC.

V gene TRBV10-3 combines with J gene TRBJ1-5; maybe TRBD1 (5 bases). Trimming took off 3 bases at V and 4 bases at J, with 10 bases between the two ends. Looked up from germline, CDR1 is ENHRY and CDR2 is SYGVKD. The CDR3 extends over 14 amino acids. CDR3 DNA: TGTGCCATCAGTGAATTAGGGGATAATCAGCCCCAGCATTTT. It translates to CAISELGDNQPQHF.

CDR3 nucleotides: TGTGCCAGCAGTAGAAGCCTGAGACAGGGCTACGAGCAGTACTTC. Protein product: CASSRSLRQGYEQYF. The gene calls are TRBV6-5 and TRBJ2-7; 7 positions agree with TRBD1. With V trimmed by 5 bases and J by 3 bases, 10 bases remained unmatched. The CDR3 is 15 amino acids. Germline loops: CDR1 MNHEY, CDR2 SVGAGI.

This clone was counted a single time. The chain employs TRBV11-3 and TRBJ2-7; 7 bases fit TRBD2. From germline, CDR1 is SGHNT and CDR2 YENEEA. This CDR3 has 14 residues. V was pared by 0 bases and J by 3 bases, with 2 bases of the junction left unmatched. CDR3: CASSLEGGNYEQYF. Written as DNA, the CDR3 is TGTGCCAGCAGCTTAGAGGGGGGGAACTACGAGCAGTACTTC. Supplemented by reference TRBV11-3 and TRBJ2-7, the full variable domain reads EAGVVQSPRYKIIEKKQPVAFWCNPISGHNTLYWYLQNLGQGPELLIRYENEEAVDDSQLPKDRFSAERLKGVDSTLKIQPAELGDSAVYLCASSLEGGNYEQYFGPGTRLTVT.

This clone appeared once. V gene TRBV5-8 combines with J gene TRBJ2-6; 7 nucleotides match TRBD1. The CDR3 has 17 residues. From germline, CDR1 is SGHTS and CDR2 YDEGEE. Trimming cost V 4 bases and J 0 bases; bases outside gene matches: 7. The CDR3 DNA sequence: TGTGCCAGCAGCACGGGGACAGTTGTCTCTGGGGCCAACGTCCTGACTTTC. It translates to CASSTGTVVSGANVLTF.

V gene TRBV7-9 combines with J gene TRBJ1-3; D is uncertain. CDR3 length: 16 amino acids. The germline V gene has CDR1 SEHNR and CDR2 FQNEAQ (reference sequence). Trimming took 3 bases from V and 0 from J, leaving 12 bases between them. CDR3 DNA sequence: TGTGCCAGCAGCTTTCGGCGAGCGATCTCTGGAAACACCATATATTTT. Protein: CASSFRRAISGNTIYF.

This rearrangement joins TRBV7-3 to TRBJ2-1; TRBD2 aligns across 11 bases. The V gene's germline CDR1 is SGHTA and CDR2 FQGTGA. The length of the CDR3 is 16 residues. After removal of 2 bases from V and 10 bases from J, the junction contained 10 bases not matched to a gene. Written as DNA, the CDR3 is TGTGCCAGCAGCTTATCGGCTAGCGGGGGGTATGAGGAGCAGTTCTTC. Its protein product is CASSLSASGGYEEQFF.